Given below is one TCR beta chain in context. The antigen remains unidentified. This specimen comes from a study of T cell repertoires in cytomegalovirus infection. Turning to the study itself: Recently identified HLA-C-restricted CMV epitopes were used, and well-studied HLA-B-restricted CMV epitopes were used as well. Carrying CMV and the relevant HLA type showed in public TCR beta signatures. Study-wide results and limits: HLA-C-restricted CMV-specific TCR beta clonotypes were dominant in the ex vivo response. Summed frequency of shared TCR beta families picked out CMV carriers who also had the relevant HLA.

CDR1 is MGHRA and CDR2 is YSYEKL in the germline V gene. This CDR3 has 16 residues. Trimming removed 4 bases from V and 5 bases from J, with 20 bases in between. TCRdb reanalysed the reads using MiXCR and keeps one entry per CDR3 protein. The table shows around 340,000 distinct CDR3 sequences, with almost 30% occurring only once. This TCR derives from a human donor in good health (CMV status not recorded). Some clones in this sample may be carry-over from other donors' samples. Sequencing used cultured PBMCs, obtained from culture after CMV antigen stimulation. The genes are TRBV4-1 and TRBJ2-5, with a tentative D call TRBD2 (7 bases). The CDR3 nucleotides are TGCGCCAGCAGCCGAGGAATCCCGGGGGGCAGGGAGACCCAGTACTTC. Translation gives CASSRGIPGGRETQYF.